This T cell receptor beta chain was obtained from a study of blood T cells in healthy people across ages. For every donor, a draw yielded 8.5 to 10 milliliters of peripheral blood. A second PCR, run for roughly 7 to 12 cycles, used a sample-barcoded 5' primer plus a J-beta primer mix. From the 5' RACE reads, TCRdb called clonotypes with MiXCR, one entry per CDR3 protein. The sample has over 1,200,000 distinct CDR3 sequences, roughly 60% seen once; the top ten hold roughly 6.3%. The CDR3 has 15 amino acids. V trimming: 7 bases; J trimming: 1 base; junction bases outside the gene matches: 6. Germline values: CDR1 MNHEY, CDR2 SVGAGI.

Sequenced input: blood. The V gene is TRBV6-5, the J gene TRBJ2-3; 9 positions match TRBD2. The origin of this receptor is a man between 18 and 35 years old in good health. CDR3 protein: CASNLAGSGTDTQYF. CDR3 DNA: TGTGCCAGCAACCTAGCGGGGAGCGGCACAGATACGCAGTATTTT.